This TCR beta chain was found in a study of PD-1 blockade in classical Hodgkin lymphoma. The time point is: newly diagnosed, previously untreated cHL patient sample. Thawed PBMCs yielded CD4+ T cells through magnetic negative selection. Acting as the comparison were PBMCs from newly diagnosed, untreated classical Hodgkin lymphoma. Remarks on this clone: The antigen is not known.

V was clipped by 3 bases and J by 3 bases; unmatched bases: 11. Germline assignment: CDR1 SGHRS and CDR2 YFSETQ. This CDR3 has 17 residues. Study observations and caveats: Reported baseline diversity: healthy donors highest, relapsed/refractory patients lowest.

Profiled with immunoSEQ multiplex PCR; TCRdb holds only in-frame clones, not every one. The table has about 22,000 clones, about 89% seen once. The chain couples TRBV5-1 to TRBJ1-3; TRBD1 agrees at 8 bases. The source of this sequence is a human donor with classical Hodgkin lymphoma. The sample comprised CD4+ T cells from blood. This CDR3 is CASSSLPTGDLGNTIYF. The CDR3 bases are TGCGCCAGCAGCTCCCTACCGACAGGGGACCTTGGAAACACCATATATTTT.